Listed below are T cell receptor beta chains from one sample, sequenced in a study of T cells after yellow fever vaccination. Each CDR3 protein gets one entry after TCRdb re-called the 5' RACE reads with MiXCR. The sample includes almost 600,000 distinct CDR3 sequences, about 13% seen only once; the top ten take around 15%. The sequenced sample was PBMCs, obtained on the day of the yellow fever booster vaccination. These receptors came from a man aged 25-40 years who received the YFV17D yellow fever vaccine. Both conserved end residues are part of each CDR3. Each record gives: J gene, V gene, CDR3 protein.

J: TRBJ1-5
V: TRBV20-1
CDR3: CSATGVDSNQPQHF

J: TRBJ2-7
V: TRBV27
CDR3: CASTPYEQYF

J: TRBJ1-5
V: TRBV19
CDR3: CASSMEGIQPQHF

J: TRBJ1-2
V: TRBV5-5
CDR3: CASSLMGQGAHYGYTF

J: TRBJ2-6
V: TRBV25-1
CDR3: CASSPRQMSGANVLTF

J: TRBJ2-1
V: TRBV5-1
CDR3: CASRSGTSGYNEQFF

J: TRBJ2-5
V: TRBV6-1
CDR3: CASGKGTTRETQYF

J: TRBJ2-1
V: TRBV4-3
CDR3: CASSLGLAGALSYNEQFF

J: TRBJ2-1
V: TRBV7-2
CDR3: CASSSHRGRVSGRAGNEQFF

J: TRBJ2-3
V: TRBV27
CDR3: CASSTRLAGLEDTQYF

J: TRBJ2-7
V: TRBV20-1
CDR3: CSAGGGQGGREQYF

J: TRBJ2-7
V: TRBV27
CDR3: CASSLTGQGIDEQYF

J: TRBJ2-2
V: TRBV20-1
CDR3: CSATSGGVNTGELFF

J: TRBJ2-7
V: TRBV7-2
CDR3: CASSQGLAGVGEQYF

J: TRBJ2-2
V: TRBV7-2
CDR3: CASSLVRGSGGELFF

J: TRBJ2-2
V: TRBV12-3/TRBV12-4
CDR3: CASSPRDSAVSGELFF

J: TRBJ2-3
V: TRBV6-1
CDR3: CASGQGAGTDTQYF

J: TRBJ2-2
V: TRBV19
CDR3: CASSILASRELFF

J: TRBJ2-3
V: TRBV6-5
CDR3: CASSYFGTDTQYF

J: TRBJ2-3
V: TRBV12-3/TRBV12-4
CDR3: CASSPNSSPLLTDTQYF

J: TRBJ1-6
V: TRBV20-1
CDR3: CSAVQGGSYNSPLHF